Sequencing of this T cell receptor (beta chain) was carried out in a study of beta chain features in type 1 diabetes. The whole isolated RNA underwent reverse transcription, so sequencing captured expressed TCRB transcripts. Only in-frame clones appear in the TCRdb table, and some are missing; sequencing was by immunoSEQ multiplex PCR. The data hold 350,000 to 400,000 clones, with over 13% observed a single time. Sequencing was carried out using naive CD4+ T cells from blood. The sequence came from a woman under 30 in good health.

In DNA form, the CDR3 reads TGTGCCAGCAGTTTGTCAGGGGTCCTATACGAGCAGTACTTC. Amino acids: CASSLSGVLYEQYF. The chain has TRBV6-5 and TRBJ2-7; D is possibly TRBD1 (6 bases). The CDR3 covers 14 residues. Germline CDR1 is MNHEY and CDR2 is SVGAGI. The V end lost 4 bases, the J end lost 4 bases, and 14 bases lay between the germline ends.